Presented here are 32 T cell receptor beta chains from one specimen sequenced in a study of blood T cell repertoires in COVID-19. Repertoires were generated with immunoSEQ multiplex PCR, while TCRdb's copy carries only in-frame clones and drops some. The sample carries nearly 200,000 clones, over 80% recorded once. Sequenced sample: peripheral blood. These receptors were taken from a man between 60 and 75 years old with COVID-19, enrolled during active disease.

The chain employs TRBV6-6 and TRBJ1-1; 10 positions agree with TRBD1. Germline trimming cut 5 bases from V and 7 bases from J; bases unmatched to any gene: 10. This CDR3 spans 15 amino acids. Germline V gene lookup returns CDR1 MNHNY and CDR2 SVGAGI (reference sequence). The CDR3 nucleotides are TGTGCCAGCAGTACTGACAGGGGGCGCCTAGTTGAAGCTTTCTTT. It is translated as CASSTDRGRLVEAFF.

The chain's CDR3 is CASSLGALLSGNTIYF. The CDR3 DNA reads TGTGCCAGCAGCTTGGGGGCTCTGCTCTCTGGAAACACCATATATTTT. V gene TRBV7-8 combines with J gene TRBJ1-3; possible D gene TRBD1, 6 bases. This CDR3 has 16 residues. Germline assignment: CDR1 SGHVS and CDR2 FQNEAQ. V was trimmed by 3 bases and J by 0 bases, leaving 12 bases between them.

The rearrangement joins TRBV7-9 to TRBJ1-1, with a weak D call TRBD1 (6 bases). V dropped 5 bases and J dropped 3 bases, with 16 bases sitting between them. CDR1 and CDR2 from the germline V gene are SEHNR and FQNEAQ (reference sequence). CDR3 length: 15 amino acids. The CDR3 region has the DNA TGTGCCAGCAGCCAGATGACAGGTGGAGACACTGAAGCTTTCTTT. The encoded protein is CASSQMTGGDTEAFF.

V gene TRBV15 combines with J gene TRBJ1-1, with 8 bases that match TRBD1. The germline V gene has CDR1 LNHNV and CDR2 YYDKDF (reference sequence). The CDR3 consists of 14 residues. V lost 3 bases and J lost 0; bases outside the gene matches: 0. This CDR3 is CATSRDRVNTEAFF. The CDR3 DNA is TGTGCCACCAGCAGGGACAGGGTGAACACTGAAGCTTTCTTT.

The J gene is TRBJ2-1, the V gene TRBV7-2; 8 bases fit TRBD1. Germline V CDR1 and CDR2: SGHTA, FQGNSA. There are 18 residues in the CDR3. The V and J ends lost 1 base and 7 bases, in that order; junction bases with no gene match: 15. CDR3 residues: CASSLGLLGQVGGNEQFF. Here the CDR3 DNA reads TGTGCCAGCAGCTTAGGGCTCTTGGGACAGGTTGGAGGGAATGAGCAGTTCTTC.

The chain links TRBV3-1 (or the pseudogene TRBV3-2) to TRBJ2-7; D possibly corresponds to TRBD1 (6 bases). Germline lookup yields CDR1 LGHDT and CDR2 YNNKEL (reference sequence). CDR3 size: 15 residues. V was pared by 4 bases and J by 6 bases, with 19 bases between. CDR3 coding DNA: TGTGCCAGCAGCCCCCCCGGGTACAGGGTTGGCGAGCAGTACTTC. Translation: CASSPPGYRVGEQYF.

The CDR3 sequence is CASSLTAAHEQFF. For the CDR3, the DNA is TGTGCCAGCAGCTTAACGGCGGCCCATGAGCAGTTCTTC. The chain combines TRBV7-3 with TRBJ2-1; D uncertain. V lost 0 bases to trimming and J lost 8 bases, with 8 bases between them. The CDR3 has 13 residues. Germline values: CDR1 SGHTA, CDR2 FQGTGA. Full variable domain (remainder filled in from reference TRBV7-3 and TRBJ2-1): GAGVSQTPSNKVTEKGKYVELRCDPISGHTALYWYRQSLGQGPEFLIYFQGTGAADDSGLPNDRFFAVRPEGSVSTLKIQRTERGDSAVYLCASSLTAAHEQFFGPGTRLTVL.

The chain uses TRBV3-1 (or the pseudogene TRBV3-2) and TRBJ1-2; D is unresolved. CDR1 and CDR2 (germline): LGHDT, YNNKEL (reference sequence). The CDR3 loop spans 15 amino acids. The V end was cut by 4 bases, the J end by 0 bases, with 12 bases between. CDR3 region: CASSPRNGANYGYTF. The CDR3 region has the DNA TGTGCCAGCAGCCCGCGGAACGGGGCTAACTATGGCTACACCTTC.

V is TRBV6-5 and J is TRBJ2-7, with a tentative D call TRBD1 (5 bases). The CDR3 length is 15 residues. Per germline, CDR1 MNHEY and CDR2 SVGAGI. V dropped 1 base and J dropped 3 bases, with 13 bases sitting between them. The chain's CDR3 is CASSYYKGQNYEQYF. CDR3 nucleotides: TGTGCCAGCAGTTACTATAAGGGGCAGAACTACGAGCAGTACTTC.

CDR3 region: CASSPAGFETQYF. CDR3 bases: TGCGCCAGCAGCCCTGCGGGGTTTGAGACCCAGTACTTC. This chain links TRBV5-1 with TRBJ2-5; D possibly corresponds to TRBD2 (6 bases). The CDR3 is made up of 13 amino acids. The germline V gene encodes CDR1 SGHRS and CDR2 YFSETQ. V was trimmed by 4 bases and J by 5 bases, leaving 12 bases between them.

The gene calls are TRBV6-1 and TRBJ1-2; D remains unclear. The length of the CDR3 is 14 residues. The germline gives CDR1 MNHNS, CDR2 SASEGT. The V end lost 0 bases, the J end lost 6 bases, and 11 bases lay between the germline ends. CDR3 DNA sequence: TGTGCCAGCAGTGAAGCGGCCGGGGTTCATGGCTACACCTTC. This sequence encodes CASSEAAGVHGYTF.

This clone appeared a single time. The chain links TRBV4-2 to TRBJ2-2; 9 bases are shared with TRBD1. CDR3 length: 15 residues. Germline V gives CDR1 LGHNA, CDR2 YNFKEQ. With 1 base clipped from V and 7 bases from J, the junction kept 4 bases outside the gene matches. CDR3 amino acids: CASSQGDRESGELFF. Written as DNA, the CDR3 is TGTGCCAGCAGCCAAGGGGACAGGGAAAGCGGGGAGCTGTTTTTT.

The chain is built from TRBV14 and TRBJ1-1; no clear D gene. This CDR3 comprises 14 residues. Per the germline V gene, CDR1 is SGHDN and CDR2 is FVKESK. Trimming removed 3 bases at V and 5 bases at J, with 13 bases between. This CDR3 is CASSHTHGGTEAFF. The DNA of the CDR3 is TGTGCCAGCAGCCATACACACGGCGGGACTGAAGCTTTCTTT.

The V gene is TRBV7-9, the J gene TRBJ2-5; D is unclear. The V end was cut by 4 bases, the J end by 5 bases, with 5 bases between. The CDR3 consists of 11 residues. Germline values: CDR1 SEHNR, CDR2 FQNEAQ (reference sequence). CDR3 coding DNA: TGTGCCAGCAGCTCTACGGAGACCCAGTACTTC. Encoded protein: CASSSTETQYF.

V and J are TRBV19 and TRBJ1-1; 8 nucleotides agree with TRBD1. This CDR3 contains 18 residues. Germline assignment: CDR1 LNHDA and CDR2 SQIVND (reference sequence). J gave up 1 base and V 5 bases, and 15 bases lay outside the gene matches. CDR3 sequence reads: CASSYFGQGRVPNTEAFF. For the CDR3, the DNA is TGTGCCAGTAGTTACTTTGGACAGGGACGAGTTCCGAACACTGAAGCTTTCTTT.

This clone was found a few times. The J gene is TRBJ2-7, the V gene TRBV11-2, with a weak D call TRBD1 (5 bases). Germline assignment: CDR1 SGHAT and CDR2 FQNNGV. V lost 0 bases to trimming and J lost 11 bases, with 11 bases between them. The CDR3 spans 12 residues. CDR3 nucleotide sequence: TGTGCCAGCAGCTTAGAGGGCAGGGATAAGTACTTC. This encodes CASSLEGRDKYF.

The chain recombines TRBV7-2 with TRBJ2-7; D uncertain. With 2 bases removed from V and 5 bases from J, the gap between germline ends came to 10 bases. Germline CDR1 SGHTA, CDR2 FQGNSA. This CDR3 spans 13 amino acids. CDR3 region: CASSLSHRDEQYF. CDR3 nucleotides: TGTGCCAGCAGCTTATCCCATCGGGACGAGCAGTACTTC.

J is TRBJ2-3 and V is TRBV5-1; D perhaps matches TRBD2 (6 bases). The CDR3 contains 17 residues. Germline lookup yields CDR1 SGHRS and CDR2 YFSETQ. V lost 4 bases, J lost 1 base, and 19 bases lay in between. The CDR3 DNA reads as TGCGCCAGCAGCAAGGAAGGAGGGAGGTTGGGCACAGATACGCAGTATTTT. This encodes CASSKEGGRLGTDTQYF.

The chain employs TRBV27 and TRBJ2-7; TRBD1 matches 12 bases. V was clipped by 0 bases and J by 5 bases; unmatched bases: 5. Per the germline V gene, CDR1 is MNHEY and CDR2 is SMNVEV (reference sequence). This CDR3 is built from 16 residues. The CDR3 DNA reads as TGTGCCAGCAGTTTATCGCCGGGACAGGGGGCGGACGAGCAGTACTTC. The encoded protein is CASSLSPGQGADEQYF.

The chain has TRBV3-1 (or the pseudogene TRBV3-2) and TRBJ2-6; D is unclear. The CDR3 consists of 16 residues. Trimming took off 2 bases at V and 0 bases at J, with 8 bases between the two ends. CDR1 is LGHDT, CDR2 YNNKEL, per germline (reference sequence). This CDR3 is CASSQPRPSGANVLTF. The CDR3 bases are TGTGCCAGCAGCCAACCTAGACCCTCTGGGGCCAACGTCCTGACTTTC.

This chain connects TRBV2 to TRBJ1-2; D not certain. Deletions cut 11 bases from V and 6 bases from J, with 7 bases between. The CDR3 runs 9 residues. Germline V gives CDR1 SNHLY, CDR2 FYNNEI. This CDR3 reads CAGLDGYTF. The DNA of the CDR3 is TGTGCCGGTTTAGATGGCTACACCTTC.

This clone has more than one count but fewer than ten. The V call is TRBV6-2 or TRBV6-3, the J call TRBJ1-1, with D perhaps matching TRBD1 (6 bases). The CDR3 has 17 amino acids. The V end lost 2 bases, the J end lost 5 bases, and 21 bases lay between the germline ends. CDR1 MNHEY and CDR2 SVGEGT come from the germline V gene. This CDR3 is CASSYKGLSGVRTEAFF. The CDR3 coding sequence is TGTGCCAGCAGTTACAAGGGTTTGTCAGGGGTAAGGACTGAAGCTTTCTTT.

The chain employs TRBV6-2 or TRBV6-3 and TRBJ1-5, with D unresolved. CDR1 is MNHEY and CDR2 is SVGEGT in the germline V gene. V lost 0 bases and J lost 2, with 8 bases in between. The CDR3 runs 15 residues. CDR3 loop: CASSYSQLGNQPQHF. CDR3 DNA sequence: TGTGCCAGCAGTTACTCTCAACTCGGCAATCAGCCCCAGCATTTT.

V and J are TRBV7-2 and TRBJ2-4; TRBD1 matches at 10 bases. After removal of 2 bases from V and 0 bases from J, the junction contained 10 bases not matched to a gene. The CDR3 is 19 amino acids. In germline, CDR1 is SGHTA, CDR2 FQGNSA. The CDR3 spells CASSLRGQGISIAKNIQYF. As DNA, the CDR3 is TGTGCCAGCAGCTTACGGGGACAGGGGATCTCAATAGCCAAAAACATTCAGTACTTC.

The chain has TRBV4-3 and TRBJ1-4; D is possibly TRBD1 (6 bases). V was shortened by 3 bases and J by 7 bases, with 15 bases between the two germline ends. The CDR3 extends over 15 amino acids. CDR1 and CDR2 (germline): LGHNA, YSLEER. The DNA of the CDR3 is TGCGCCAGCAGCCAGGCCTCAGGGGAGTTTGAAAAACTGTTTTTT. Protein: CASSQASGEFEKLFF.

This clone was recorded only once. The chain carries TRBV19 and TRBJ2-5; tentatively, D is TRBD2 (5 bases). Trimming removed 4 bases at V and 2 bases at J, with 14 bases between. This CDR3 region has 15 residues. CDR1 is LNHDA, CDR2 SQIVND, per germline (reference sequence). The CDR3 DNA is TGTGCCAGTAGTAATCTCGGGGTTGGTCAAGAGACCCAGTACTTC. This sequence encodes CASSNLGVGQETQYF.

This sequence joins TRBV27 and TRBJ2-7, with 8 nucleotides matching TRBD2. After removal of 6 bases from V and 0 bases from J, the junction contained 4 bases not matched to a gene. Per the germline V gene, CDR1 is MNHEY and CDR2 is SMNVEV (reference sequence). CDR3 length: 14 amino acids. The CDR3 protein is CASSREGVSYEQYF. CDR3 nucleotide sequence: TGTGCCAGCAGCCGGGAGGGCGTCTCCTACGAGCAGTACTTC.

The V and J genes are TRBV5-6 and TRBJ1-2; a weak D match, TRBD1 (6 bases). Germline V gene sequence: CDR1 SGHDT, CDR2 YYEEEE. V shed 0 bases and J shed 5 bases, with 8 bases lying between them. The CDR3 contains 13 residues. The CDR3 bases are TGTGCCAGCAGCTTGGGGACAGCTTATGGCTACACCTTC. Its translation is CASSLGTAYGYTF.

As DNA, the CDR3 is TGTGCCAGCAGCTTGGAATTCAGGGACAATCAGCCCCAGCATTTT. It is translated as CASSLEFRDNQPQHF. The rearrangement uses TRBV5-4 and TRBJ1-5; maybe TRBD1 (5 bases). The CDR3 spans 15 residues. Trimming took off 0 bases at V and 3 bases at J, with 10 bases between the two ends. Germline CDR1 SGHNT, CDR2 YYREEE (reference sequence).

The V and J genes are TRBV5-1 and TRBJ2-5; TRBD2 might be the D (5 bases). Germline V CDR1 and CDR2: SGHRS, YFSETQ. CDR3 length equals 14 residues. Trimming stripped 0 bases from V and 2 bases from J, with 8 bases between. The CDR3 here is CASSLVGLQETQYF. CDR3 bases: TGCGCCAGCAGCTTGGTAGGACTTCAAGAGACCCAGTACTTC. Complete variable domain (other parts from reference TRBV5-1 and TRBJ2-5): KAGVTQTPRYLIKTRGQQVTLSCSPISGHRSVSWYQQTPGQGLQFLFEYFSETQRNKGNFPGRFSGRQFSNSRSEMNVSTLELGDSALYLCASSLVGLQETQYFGPGTRLLVL.

The gene calls are TRBV29-1 and TRBJ2-2; 8 nucleotides align to TRBD1. This CDR3 has 14 amino acids. The germline gives CDR1 SQVTM, CDR2 ANQGSEA. After removal of 7 bases from V and 0 bases from J, the junction contained 4 bases not matched to a gene. For the CDR3, the DNA is TGCAGCGCTGAGACAGGGGCGAACACCGGGGAGCTGTTTTTT. Translated, it gives CSAETGANTGELFF.

The chain uses TRBV3-1 (or the pseudogene TRBV3-2) and TRBJ1-1, with 7 bases matching TRBD1. V gave up 3 bases and J gave up 5 bases; unmatched junction bases: 6. Per germline, CDR1 LGHDT and CDR2 YNNKEL (reference sequence). The CDR3 totals 14 residues. CDR3 region: CASSHSTGVTEAFF. CDR3 sequence (DNA): TGTGCCAGCAGCCACTCTACAGGGGTGACTGAAGCTTTCTTT.